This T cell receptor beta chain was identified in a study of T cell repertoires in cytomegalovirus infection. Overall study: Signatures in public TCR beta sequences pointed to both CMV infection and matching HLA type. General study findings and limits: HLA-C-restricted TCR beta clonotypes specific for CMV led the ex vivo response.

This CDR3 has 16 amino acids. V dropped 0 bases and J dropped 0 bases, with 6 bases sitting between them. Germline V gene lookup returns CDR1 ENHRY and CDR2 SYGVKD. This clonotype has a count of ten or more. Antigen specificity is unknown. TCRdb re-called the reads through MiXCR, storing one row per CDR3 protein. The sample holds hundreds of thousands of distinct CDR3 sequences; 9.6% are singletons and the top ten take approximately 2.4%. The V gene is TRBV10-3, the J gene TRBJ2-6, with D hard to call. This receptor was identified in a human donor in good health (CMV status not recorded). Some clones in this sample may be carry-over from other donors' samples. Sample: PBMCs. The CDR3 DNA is TGTGCCATCAGTGAGTCATTAGTCTCTGGGGCCAACGTCCTGACTTTC. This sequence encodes CAISESLVSGANVLTF.